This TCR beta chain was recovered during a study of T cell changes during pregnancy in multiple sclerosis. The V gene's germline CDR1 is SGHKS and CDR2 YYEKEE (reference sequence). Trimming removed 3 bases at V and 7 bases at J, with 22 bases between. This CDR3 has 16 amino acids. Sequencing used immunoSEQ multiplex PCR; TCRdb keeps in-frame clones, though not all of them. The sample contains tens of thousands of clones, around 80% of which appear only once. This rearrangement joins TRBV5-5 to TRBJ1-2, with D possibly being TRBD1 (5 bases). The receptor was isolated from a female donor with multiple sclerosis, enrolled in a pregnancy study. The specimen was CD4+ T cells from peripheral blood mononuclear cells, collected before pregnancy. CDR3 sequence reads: CASSYQGVPTKSGYTF. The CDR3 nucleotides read TGTGCCAGCAGCTACCAAGGGGTTCCCACAAAGTCTGGCTACACCTTC.